Below are 30 T cell receptor beta chains sequenced from a single sample in a study of cytomegalovirus exposure and HLA in healthy donors. Primers for the PCR totalled 60 Vbeta and 13 Jbeta. Clones were sequenced by immunoSEQ multiplex PCR, and TCRdb holds only the in-frame ones, with some missing. The data show 150,000 to 200,000 clones, with around 84% seen just once and roughly 1.9% held by the top ten. Sequencing input: PBMCs. These TCRs come from a man between 18 and 35 years old in good health and CMV-seronegative.

The chain carries TRBV4-3 and TRBJ1-3; the D gene is possibly TRBD1 (5 bases). Germline-derived CDR1 and CDR2 are LGHNA and YSLEER. The length of the CDR3 is 15 residues. V lost 7 bases and J lost 3, with 16 bases in between. CDR3 nucleotide sequence: TGCGCCAGCACCCCTGGGGGGTTATTTGGAAACACCATATATTTT. This sequence encodes CASTPGGLFGNTIYF.

This chain connects TRBV5-4 to TRBJ2-5; 9 bases map to TRBD2. CDR3 size: 14 residues. Germline V gene data show CDR1 as SGHNT and CDR2 as YYREEE (reference sequence). The V and J ends lost 4 bases and 4 bases, in that order; junction bases with no gene match: 5. The CDR3 loop reads CASSGAGGGETQYF. DNA for the CDR3: TGTGCCAGCAGCGGAGCGGGAGGAGGAGAGACCCAGTACTTC. Using reference TRBV5-4 and TRBJ2-5 for the parts outside the CDR3, the full variable domain is ETGVTQSPTHLIKTRGQQVTLRCSSQSGHNTVSWYQQALGQGPQFIFQYYREEENGRGNFPPRFSGLQFPNYSSELNVNALELDDSALYLCASSGAGGGETQYFGPGTRLLVL.

This chain uses TRBV6-5 with TRBJ2-7, with D possibly matching TRBD1 (5 bases). Germline V lookup: CDR1 MNHEY, CDR2 SVGAGI. Trimming left V 0 bases short and J 7 bases short, with 10 bases between. The CDR3 sequence is 13 residues long. The CDR3 spells CASSYSRGGEQYF. In DNA, the CDR3 is TGTGCCAGCAGTTACTCAAGGGGCGGAGAGCAGTACTTC.

V gene TRBV6-5 combines with J gene TRBJ1-1; perhaps TRBD1 as D (6 bases). This CDR3 is built from 13 residues. Germline CDR1 MNHEY, CDR2 SVGAGI. Between the trimmed V and J ends, which lost 8 bases and 2 bases, there was a span of 12 bases. The chain's CDR3 is CASCRTVNTEAFF. For the CDR3, the DNA is TGTGCCAGCTGTCGGACAGTTAACACTGAAGCTTTCTTT.

This clone has just a few counts. The V and J genes are TRBV5-6 and TRBJ1-1; TRBD1 might be the D (5 bases). The V end was cut by 2 bases, the J end by 5 bases, with 13 bases between. The CDR3 consists of 14 residues. Germline lookup yields CDR1 SGHDT and CDR2 YYEEEE. Here the CDR3 reads CASSLGQGFTEAFF. The CDR3, as DNA: TGTGCCAGCAGCTTAGGCCAGGGCTTTACTGAAGCTTTCTTT.

This sequence joins TRBV7-2 and TRBJ1-2; D perhaps matches TRBD1 (5 bases). V lost 2 bases and J 4 bases, leaving 14 bases between the germline ends. The CDR3 extends over 15 amino acids. CDR1 is SGHTA and CDR2 is FQGNSA in the germline V gene. The CDR3 is CASSLSQGWSYGYTF. Here the CDR3 DNA reads TGTGCCAGCAGCTTAAGCCAGGGATGGAGCTATGGCTACACCTTC.

The chain carries TRBV7-7 and TRBJ2-2; TRBD2 matches at 8 bases. This CDR3 has 13 residues. Germline V gene data show CDR1 as SSHAT and CDR2 as FNYEAQ (reference sequence). The DNA for the CDR3 is TGTGCTAGCCCGGGGGGGGGCACCGGGGAGCTGTTTTTT. It is translated as CASPGGGTGELFF. The full variable domain, completed using reference TRBV7-7 and TRBJ2-2, is GAGVSQSPRYKVTKRGQDVTLRCDPISSHATLYWYQQALGQGPEFLTYFNYEAQPDKSGLPSDRFSAERPEGSISTLTIQRTEQRDSAMYRCASPGGGTGELFFGEGSRLTVL.

This clone was observed a single time. The chain has TRBV5-1 and TRBJ2-1; perhaps TRBD1 as D (6 bases). Germline CDR1 and CDR2: SGHRS and YFSETQ. This CDR3 has 14 amino acids. The V end lost 7 bases, the J end lost 13 bases, and 24 bases lay between the germline ends. As DNA, the CDR3 is TGCGCCAGCGCACGAGGGGGAGCGGACATCTTTCAGTTCTTC. Amino acids: CASARGGADIFQFF.

The chain uses TRBV12-1 and TRBJ2-7; the table names TRBD2, a call not compared with the DNA. TRBV12-1 is labeled a pseudogene. The CDR3 consists of 15 residues. CDR3 protein: CASSPGTGGPYEQYF. CDR3 sequence (DNA): TGTGCCAGCAGCCCCGGGACTGGCGGACCCTACGAGCAGTACTTC.

The chain employs TRBV7-2 and TRBJ1-4; 8 bases agree with TRBD1. Per the germline V gene, CDR1 is SGHTA and CDR2 is FQGNSA. The V segment lost 5 bases and the J segment 5 bases; nucleotides outside the gene matches: 7. The CDR3 runs to 15 residues. CDR3 nucleotide sequence: TGTGCCAGCAGCGTAAACAGGGGGACGAATGAAAAACTGTTTTTT. This codes for CASSVNRGTNEKLFF.

The genes are TRBV11-2 and TRBJ2-2; D uncertain. Looked up from germline, CDR1 is SGHAT and CDR2 is FQNNGV. V lost 4 bases and J 2 bases, leaving 11 bases between the germline ends. This CDR3 contains 15 residues. CDR3 loop: CASSSLYGNTGELFF. The DNA of the CDR3 is TGTGCCAGCAGCTCTCTCTACGGTAACACCGGGGAGCTGTTTTTT.

The V and J genes are TRBV5-1 and TRBJ2-1; D is undetermined. The germline V and J ends were trimmed by 4 bases and 0 bases, with 8 bases remaining between them. From germline, CDR1 is SGHRS and CDR2 YFSETQ. CDR3 length: 14 residues. CDR3 DNA: TGCGCCAGCAGCCAACAAAGCTCCTACAATGAGCAGTTCTTC. Translated: CASSQQSSYNEQFF.

The chain has TRBV19 and TRBJ1-1, with TRBD1 matching over 7 bases. CDR3 length: 16 residues. The J segment lost 2 bases and the V segment lost 5 bases, leaving 11 bases of the junction unmatched. CDR1 and CDR2 from the germline V gene are LNHDA and SQIVND (reference sequence). As DNA, the CDR3 is TGTGCCAGTAGTTCACCGGGACAGTACTCCAACACTGAAGCTTTCTTT. It is translated as CASSSPGQYSNTEAFF. The variable domain in full, completed from reference TRBV19 and TRBJ1-1, reads DGGITQSPKYLFRKEGQNVTLSCEQNLNHDAMYWYRQDPGQGLRLIYYSQIVNDFQKGDIAEGYSVSREKKESFPLTVTSAQKNPTAFYLCASSSPGQYSNTEAFFGQGTRLTVV.

The chain recombines TRBV5-5 with TRBJ1-1; D uncertain. V shed 5 bases and J shed 4 bases, with 12 bases lying between them. Germline-derived CDR1 and CDR2 are SGHKS and YYEKEE (reference sequence). CDR3 length: 13 amino acids. CDR3 sequence (DNA): TGTGCCAGCAGTCTCTGGACTGGCACTGAAGCTTTCTTT. Translation gives CASSLWTGTEAFF.

The chain uses TRBV5-1 and TRBJ2-3, with TRBD1 identical over 7 bases. The CDR3 has 12 residues. Germline loops: CDR1 SGHRS, CDR2 YFSETQ. V lost 4 bases, J lost 9 bases, and 5 bases stayed unmatched. CDR3 DNA: TGCGCCAGCAGCAGCACAGGGGACACGCAGTATTTT. Protein product: CASSSTGDTQYF.

V and J are TRBV6-1 and TRBJ1-2, with D maybe TRBD1 (5 bases). Germline V gene sequence: CDR1 MNHNS, CDR2 SASEGT. CDR3 length equals 12 residues. V gave up 6 bases and J gave up 3 bases, with 8 bases separating them. The CDR3 sequence: CASRGGDYGYTF. CDR3 DNA sequence: TGTGCCAGCAGGGGGGGAGACTATGGCTACACCTTC.

V and J are TRBV6-5 and TRBJ2-3; D not resolved. Germline values: CDR1 MNHEY, CDR2 SVGAGI. V was clipped by 2 bases and J by 2 bases, with 8 bases between them. This CDR3 is built from 14 residues. CDR3 region: CASSYAAATDTQYF. The CDR3 DNA reads as TGTGCCAGCAGTTACGCGGCGGCCACAGATACGCAGTATTTT.

The chain is built from TRBV6-5 and TRBJ1-1, with 9 bases that match TRBD1. Trimming cost V 6 bases and J 8 bases; bases outside gene matches: 4. CDR1 MNHEY and CDR2 SVGAGI come from the germline V gene. The CDR3 contains 12 residues. In nucleotides, the CDR3 is TGTGCCAGCAGAGACGACAGGGGGGAAGCTTTCTTT. Its protein product is CASRDDRGEAFF.

The chain is built from TRBV28 and TRBJ2-7; TRBD2 might be the D (5 bases). The CDR3 sequence is 11 residues long. Germline V CDR1 and CDR2: MDHEN, SYDVKM. V dropped 2 bases and J dropped 7 bases, with 6 bases sitting between them. In DNA form, the CDR3 reads TGTGCCAGCAGTTTAACGGGAGAGCAGTACTTC. This translates into CASSLTGEQYF.

This clone came up once. This chain links TRBV30 with TRBJ2-7; D gene unclear. Trimming removed 0 bases from V and 2 bases from J, with 2 bases in between. The germline V gene has CDR1 GTSNPN and CDR2 SVGIG (reference sequence). The CDR3 totals 11 residues. CDR3 sequence reads: CAWSVTYEQYF. The CDR3 DNA sequence: TGTGCCTGGAGTGTTACCTACGAGCAGTACTTC.

The V call is TRBV18, the J call TRBJ1-4; tentative D call: TRBD1 (6 bases). Germline V gene sequence: CDR1 KGHSH, CDR2 LQKENI. The CDR3 length is 15 residues. Trimming removed 4 bases at V and 14 bases at J, with 23 bases between. This CDR3 is CASSLQGGGEKGLFF. Here the CDR3 DNA reads TGTGCCAGCTCACTACAGGGCGGCGGTGAAAAAGGGCTGTTTTTT.

CDR3 protein: CASSEQELSGNTIYF. For the CDR3, the DNA is TGTGCCAGCAGTGAACAAGAACTCTCTGGAAACACCATATATTTT. The V gene is TRBV6-1, the J gene TRBJ1-3; D is undetermined. From germline, CDR1 is MNHNS and CDR2 SASEGT. Deletions cut 2 bases from V and 0 bases from J, with 8 bases between. CDR3 size: 15 residues.

The chain combines TRBV28 with TRBJ2-5; 8 bases line up with TRBD1. The CDR3 totals 13 residues. Germline CDR1 reads MDHEN; CDR2 reads SYDVKM. After removal of 6 bases from V and 4 bases from J, the junction contained 4 bases not matched to a gene. The CDR3 bases are TGTGCCAGCAGCCCGACAGGGGTAGAGACCCAGTACTTC. Its translation: CASSPTGVETQYF.

Only a few counts were recorded for this clone. The V and J genes are TRBV19 and TRBJ1-4, with D unresolved. The germline V gene has CDR1 LNHDA and CDR2 SQIVND (reference sequence). V lost 7 bases, J lost 3 bases, and 15 bases lay in between. The CDR3 is made up of 15 amino acids. This CDR3 reads CASNSWLRSNEKLFF. CDR3 nucleotide sequence: TGTGCCAGTAACTCCTGGTTGAGGTCTAATGAAAAACTGTTTTTT. The full variable domain, rest sourced from reference TRBV19 and TRBJ1-4, is DGGITQSPKYLFRKEGQNVTLSCEQNLNHDAMYWYRQDPGQGLRLIYYSQIVNDFQKGDIAEGYSVSREKKESFPLTVTSAQKNPTAFYLCASNSWLRSNEKLFFGSGTQLSVL.

V gene TRBV29-1 combines with J gene TRBJ1-2; 7 bases line up with TRBD1. The length of the CDR3 is 15 residues. Germline CDR1 is SQVTM and CDR2 is ANQGSEA. J gave up 4 bases and V 0 bases, and 8 bases lay outside the gene matches. The CDR3 bases are TGCAGCGTTGAAGATCGGTCAGGGGGATTCTATGGCTACACCTTC. Translated: CSVEDRSGGFYGYTF.

This chain connects TRBV4-3 to TRBJ1-5; no clear D gene. Per germline, CDR1 LGHNA and CDR2 YSLEER. With 0 bases removed from V and 5 bases from J, the gap between germline ends came to 5 bases. This CDR3 is 13 amino acids long. The CDR3 protein is CASSQESYQPQHF. CDR3 nucleotides: TGCGCCAGCAGCCAAGAGTCCTATCAGCCCCAGCATTTT.

This clone was counted once. The rearrangement joins TRBV27 to TRBJ1-5; 8 bases match TRBD1. V trimming: 3 bases; J trimming: 3 bases; junction bases outside the gene matches: 1. Germline CDR1 is MNHEY and CDR2 is SMNVEV (reference sequence). The CDR3 loop spans 14 amino acids. The CDR3 reads CASSLDRANQPQHF. In DNA form, the CDR3 reads TGTGCCAGCAGTTTGGACAGGGCCAATCAGCCCCAGCATTTT.

This clone was detected only once. The gene calls are TRBV9 and TRBJ2-2, with 8 bases aligning to TRBD1. The germline CDR1 and CDR2 sequences are SGDLS and YYNGEE. J gave up 6 bases and V 4 bases, and 5 bases lay outside the gene matches. This CDR3 is 14 amino acids long. This CDR3 is CASSTQQGAGELFF. The DNA for the CDR3 is TGTGCCAGCAGCACCCAACAGGGGGCCGGGGAGCTGTTTTTT.

V gene TRBV28 combines with J gene TRBJ2-3; 7 positions match TRBD2. Germline trimming cut 7 bases from V and 7 bases from J; bases unmatched to any gene: 20. The CDR3 runs to 17 residues. Looked up from germline, CDR1 is MDHEN and CDR2 is SYDVKM. Here the CDR3 reads CASTLSLPGGALNTQYF. The CDR3 DNA reads as TGTGCCAGCACCTTATCTCTTCCGGGGGGAGCCCTAAATACGCAGTATTTT.

This clone was counted a few times. The chain combines TRBV6-5 with TRBJ1-2, with a possible D match to TRBD1 (6 bases). The CDR3 is 14 amino acids. V dropped 5 bases and J dropped 4 bases, with 14 bases sitting between them. Germline V CDR1 and CDR2: MNHEY, SVGAGI. CDR3 in amino acids: CASSNGGARYGYTF. The CDR3 nucleotides are TGTGCCAGCAGTAACGGGGGGGCCCGCTATGGCTACACCTTC.